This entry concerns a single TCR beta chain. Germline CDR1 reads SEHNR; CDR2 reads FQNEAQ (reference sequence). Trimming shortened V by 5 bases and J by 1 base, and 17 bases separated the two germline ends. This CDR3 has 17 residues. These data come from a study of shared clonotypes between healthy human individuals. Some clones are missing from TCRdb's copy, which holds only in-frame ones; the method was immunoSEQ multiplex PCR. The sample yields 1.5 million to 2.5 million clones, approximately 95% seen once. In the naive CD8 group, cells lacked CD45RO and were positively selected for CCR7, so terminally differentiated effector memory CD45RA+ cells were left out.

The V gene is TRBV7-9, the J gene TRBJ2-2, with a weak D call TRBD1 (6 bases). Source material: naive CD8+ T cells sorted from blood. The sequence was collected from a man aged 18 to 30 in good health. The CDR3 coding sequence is TGTGCCAGCAGCGTAGGGGGTCCGGACCAGAACACCGGGGAGCTGTTTTTT. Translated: CASSVGGPDQNTGELFF.